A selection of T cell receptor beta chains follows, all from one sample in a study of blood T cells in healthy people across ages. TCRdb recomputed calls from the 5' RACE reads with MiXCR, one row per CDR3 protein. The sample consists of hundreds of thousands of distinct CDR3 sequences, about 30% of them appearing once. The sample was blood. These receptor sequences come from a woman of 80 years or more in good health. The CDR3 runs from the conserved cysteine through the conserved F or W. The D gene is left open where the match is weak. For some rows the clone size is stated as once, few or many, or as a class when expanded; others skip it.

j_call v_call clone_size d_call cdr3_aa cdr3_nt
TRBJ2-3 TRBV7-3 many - CASSLNPGTDTQYF TGTGCCAGCAGCTTAAACCCCGGGACAGATACGCAGTATTTT
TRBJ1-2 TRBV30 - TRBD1 CACQTPGGDYGYTF TGTGCCTGTCAGACCCCAGGGGGAGACTATGGCTACACCTTC
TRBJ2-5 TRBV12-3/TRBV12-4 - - CASSFLGGYETQYF TGTGCCAGCAGTTTCCTAGGAGGGTATGAGACCCAGTACTTC
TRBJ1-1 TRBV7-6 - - CASSLGEPVSKAFF TGTGCCAGCAGCTTAGGGGAGCCTGTTTCTAAAGCTTTCTTT
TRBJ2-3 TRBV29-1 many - CSVVEGSGDTQYF TGCAGCGTTGTAGAGGGGAGCGGGGATACGCAGTATTTT
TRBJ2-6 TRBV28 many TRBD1 CASSDTGASGANVLTF TGTGCCAGCAGTGATACAGGGGCGTCTGGGGCCAACGTCCTGACTTTC
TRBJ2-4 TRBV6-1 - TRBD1 CASSEALQGGYIQYF TGTGCCAGCAGTGAAGCGCTTCAAGGGGGCTACATTCAGTACTTC
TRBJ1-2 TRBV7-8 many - CASSLAGPASGYTF TGTGCCAGCAGCTTAGCGGGACCGGCGAGTGGCTACACCTTC
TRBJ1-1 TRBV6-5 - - CATSVPGAGGTEAFF TGTGCCACCTCCGTCCCGGGGGCGGGTGGCACTGAAGCTTTCTTT
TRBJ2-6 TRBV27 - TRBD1 CACSHHRGSGANVLTF TGTGCCTGCAGTCACCACAGGGGGTCGGGGGCCAACGTCCTGACTTTC
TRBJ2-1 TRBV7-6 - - CASSKAQGSSYNEQFF TGTGCCAGCAGCAAAGCGCAGGGTAGCTCCTACAATGAGCAGTTCTTC